The clone carrying this T cell receptor (beta chain) was observed a handful of times. Its specificity is not known. This sample was taken from a study of OX40 agonist ivuxolimab in advanced cancers. Study-level background: Prior anti-PD-1, anti-PD-L1 or anti-CTLA-4 therapy was allowed; roughly 40% had some. Whole-study results and caveats: Nonresponders, in some cases, also had low normalized T-cell clonal expansion. Clones of CD4+ and CD8+ blood T cells grew by week 6 at doses of 0.1 to 3.0 mg/kg. Among patients with partial responses at 0.1-3.0 mg/kg, clonal expansion was among the lowest.

Produced via immunoSEQ multiplex PCR; TCRdb's table is partial and in-frame only. The repertoire consists of tens of thousands of clones, with approximately 84% occurring once and the leading ten covering about 27%. V lost 8 bases and J 6 bases, leaving 14 bases between the germline ends. CDR3 size: 12 residues. Germline V gene lookup returns CDR1 MNHEY and CDR2 SMNVEV (reference sequence). This chain connects TRBV27 to TRBJ2-7; the D is unclear. The sequence came from an adult with an advanced solid tumor such as melanoma, head and neck, liver or kidney cancer. The material was CD4+ or CD8+ T cells sorted from blood, obtained in a trial of the OX40 agonist ivuxolimab. CDR3 bases: TGTGCCAGCGGGATCTCTACCTCCGAGCAGTACTTC. It encodes CASGISTSEQYF.